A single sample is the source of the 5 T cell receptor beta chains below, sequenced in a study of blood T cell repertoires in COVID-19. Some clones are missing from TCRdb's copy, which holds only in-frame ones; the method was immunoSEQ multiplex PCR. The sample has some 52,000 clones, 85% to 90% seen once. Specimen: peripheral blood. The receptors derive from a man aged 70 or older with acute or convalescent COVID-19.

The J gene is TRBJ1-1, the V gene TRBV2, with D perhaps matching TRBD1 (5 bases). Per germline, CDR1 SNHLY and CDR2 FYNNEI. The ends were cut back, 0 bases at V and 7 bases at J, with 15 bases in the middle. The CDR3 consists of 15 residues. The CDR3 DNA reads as TGTGCCAGCAGTGAAGCGCTTCGGGGGACGGGTGAAGCTTTCTTT. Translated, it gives CASSEALRGTGEAFF.

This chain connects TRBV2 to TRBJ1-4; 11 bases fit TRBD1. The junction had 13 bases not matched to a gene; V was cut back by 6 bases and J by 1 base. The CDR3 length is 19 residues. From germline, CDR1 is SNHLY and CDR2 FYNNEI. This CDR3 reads CASSSKGTGGRETNEKLFF. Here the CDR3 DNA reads TGTGCCAGCAGCAGCAAAGGGACAGGGGGTAGAGAAACTAATGAAAAACTGTTTTTT.

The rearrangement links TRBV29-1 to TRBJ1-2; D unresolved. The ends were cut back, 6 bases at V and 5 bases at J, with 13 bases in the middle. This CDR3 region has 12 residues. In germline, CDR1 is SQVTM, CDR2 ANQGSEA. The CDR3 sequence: CSVKHAAYGYTF. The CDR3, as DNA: TGCAGCGTGAAACATGCTGCTTATGGCTACACCTTC.

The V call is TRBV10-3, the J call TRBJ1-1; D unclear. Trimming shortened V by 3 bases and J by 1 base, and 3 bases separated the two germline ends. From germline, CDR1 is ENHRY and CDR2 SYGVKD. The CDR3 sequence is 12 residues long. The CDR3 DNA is TGTGCCATCAGTGACGGGAACACTGAAGCTTTCTTT. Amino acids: CAISDGNTEAFF.

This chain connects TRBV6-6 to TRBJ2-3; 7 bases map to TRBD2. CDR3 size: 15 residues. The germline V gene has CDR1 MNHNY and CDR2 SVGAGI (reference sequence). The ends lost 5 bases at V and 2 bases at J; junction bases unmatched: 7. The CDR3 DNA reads TGTGCCAGCAGTCCGACGGGGGGACTCACAGATACGCAGTATTTT. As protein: CASSPTGGLTDTQYF.